This T cell receptor (beta chain) originates from a study of OX40 agonist ivuxolimab in advanced cancers. About the research overall: Three dose-escalation patients had partial responses: one with hepatocellular carcinoma and two with cutaneous melanoma. Findings and caveats of the study: Normalized T-cell clonal expansion was also low in some nonresponders. Which antigen the expanded peripheral T cells recognized is unknown.

Turning to this clone: No antigen is known for it.

Sequencing used immunoSEQ multiplex PCR; TCRdb keeps in-frame clones, though not all of them. The sample lists tens of thousands of clones, approximately 84% seen once, with about a quarter in the top ten. Germline lookup yields CDR1 SEHNR and CDR2 FQNEAQ (reference sequence). There are 11 residues in the CDR3. The germline V and J ends were trimmed by 4 bases and 6 bases, with 7 bases remaining between them. The rearrangement joins TRBV7-9 to TRBJ2-7; D ambiguous. The source is an adult with an advanced solid tumor such as melanoma, head and neck, liver or kidney cancer. The source material was CD4+ or CD8+ T cells sorted from blood, sampled in a trial of the OX40 agonist ivuxolimab. CDR3 residues: CASSSPPEQYF. Here the CDR3 DNA reads TGTGCCAGCAGCTCCCCCCCCGAGCAGTACTTC.